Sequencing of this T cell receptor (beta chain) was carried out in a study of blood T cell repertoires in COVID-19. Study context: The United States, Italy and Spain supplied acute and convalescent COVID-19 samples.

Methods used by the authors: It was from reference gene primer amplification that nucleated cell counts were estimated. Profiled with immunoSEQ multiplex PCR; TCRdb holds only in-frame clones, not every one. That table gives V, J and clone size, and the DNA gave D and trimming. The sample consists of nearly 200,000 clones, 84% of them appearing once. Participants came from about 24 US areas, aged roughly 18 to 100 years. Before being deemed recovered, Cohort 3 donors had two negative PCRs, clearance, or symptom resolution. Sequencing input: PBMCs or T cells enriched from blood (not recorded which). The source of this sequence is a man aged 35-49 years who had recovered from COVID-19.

The CDR3 DNA follows: TGTGCCTGGAGCCCCGGGTACTACGAGCAGTACTTC. This encodes CAWSPGYYEQYF. The chain has TRBV30 and TRBJ2-7, with D hard to call. The length of the CDR3 is 12 residues. CDR1 GTSNPN and CDR2 SVGIG come from the germline V gene (reference sequence). The V and J ends lost 3 bases and 3 bases respectively, with 9 bases between them. The whole variable domain, filled in from reference TRBV30 and TRBJ2-7, reads SQTIHQWPATLVQPVGSPLSLECTVEGTSNPNLYWYRQAAGRGLQLLFYSVGIGQISSEVPQNLSASRPQDRQFILSSKKLLLSDSGFYLCAWSPGYYEQYFGPGTRLTVT.